This TCR beta chain was recorded in a study of blood T cells in healthy people across ages. The CDR3 covers 13 residues. CDR1 and CDR2 (germline): DFQATT, SNEGSKA (reference sequence). V lost 3 bases and J lost 10; bases outside the gene matches: 9. A word on this clonotype: Its matching antigen is unknown.

Study-wide points: Unsorted PBMCs blocked a conclusive comparison of naive and antigen-experienced cells. Both naive CD4+ cell counts and diversity were greater in long-lived donors than in aged donors.

The authors ran a second PCR of 7 to 11 cycles using a sample-barcoded 5' primer and a J-beta primer mix. A minimum of 3 million CDR3-containing paired-end reads was obtained for each sample. A single record per CDR3 protein comes from TCRdb applying MiXCR to the 5' RACE reads. The sample holds more than 800,000 distinct CDR3 sequences, around 43% seen once. The rearrangement uses TRBV20-1 and TRBJ2-1; 7 bases agree with TRBD2. The clonotype comes from a woman aged 55-70 years in good health. Sequenced sample: blood. The CDR3 sequence is CSASGGSRKEQFF. The DNA of the CDR3 is TGCAGTGCTAGTGGCGGGAGTAGGAAGGAGCAGTTCTTC.